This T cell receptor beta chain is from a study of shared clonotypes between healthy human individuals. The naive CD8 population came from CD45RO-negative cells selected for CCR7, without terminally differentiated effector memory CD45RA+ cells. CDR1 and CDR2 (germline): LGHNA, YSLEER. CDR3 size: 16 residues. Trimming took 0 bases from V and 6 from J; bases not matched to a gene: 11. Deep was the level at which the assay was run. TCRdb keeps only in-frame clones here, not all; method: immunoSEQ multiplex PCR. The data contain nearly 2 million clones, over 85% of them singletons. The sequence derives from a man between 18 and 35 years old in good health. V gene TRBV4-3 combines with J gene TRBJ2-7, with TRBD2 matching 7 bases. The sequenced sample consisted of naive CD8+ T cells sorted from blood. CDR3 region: CASSQEVTGGPLEQYF. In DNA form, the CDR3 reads TGCGCCAGCAGCCAAGAGGTGACGGGAGGCCCTCTCGAGCAGTACTTC.